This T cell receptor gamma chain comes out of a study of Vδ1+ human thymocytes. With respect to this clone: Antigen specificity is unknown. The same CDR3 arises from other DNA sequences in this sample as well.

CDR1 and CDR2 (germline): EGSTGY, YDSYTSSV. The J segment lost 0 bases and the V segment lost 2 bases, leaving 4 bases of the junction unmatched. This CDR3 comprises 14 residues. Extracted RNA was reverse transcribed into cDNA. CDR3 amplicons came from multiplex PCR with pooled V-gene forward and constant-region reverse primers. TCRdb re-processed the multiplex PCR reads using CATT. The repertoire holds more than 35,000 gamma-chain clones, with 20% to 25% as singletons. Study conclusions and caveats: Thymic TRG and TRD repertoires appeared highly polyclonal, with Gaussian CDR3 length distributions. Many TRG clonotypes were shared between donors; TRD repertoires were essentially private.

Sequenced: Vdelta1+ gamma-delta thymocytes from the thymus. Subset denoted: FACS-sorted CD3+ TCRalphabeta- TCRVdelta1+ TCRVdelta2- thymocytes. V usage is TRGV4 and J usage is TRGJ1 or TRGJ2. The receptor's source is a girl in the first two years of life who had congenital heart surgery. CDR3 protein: CATWDALNYYKKLF. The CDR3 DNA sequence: TGTGCCACCTGGGATGCCTTGAATTATTATAAGAAACTCTTT.